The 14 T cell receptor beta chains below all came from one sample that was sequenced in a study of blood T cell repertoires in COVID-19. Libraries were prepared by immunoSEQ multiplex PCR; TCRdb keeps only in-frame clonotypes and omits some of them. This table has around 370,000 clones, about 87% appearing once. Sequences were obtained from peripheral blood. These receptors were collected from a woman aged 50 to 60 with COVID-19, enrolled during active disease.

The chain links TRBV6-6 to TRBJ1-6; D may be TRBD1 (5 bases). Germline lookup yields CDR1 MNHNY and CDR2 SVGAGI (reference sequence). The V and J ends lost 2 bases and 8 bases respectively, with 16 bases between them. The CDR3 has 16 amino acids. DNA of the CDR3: TGTGCCAGCAGTTACCGGGCAGGGTCGGGTGATTCACCCCTCCACTTT. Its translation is CASSYRAGSGDSPLHF.

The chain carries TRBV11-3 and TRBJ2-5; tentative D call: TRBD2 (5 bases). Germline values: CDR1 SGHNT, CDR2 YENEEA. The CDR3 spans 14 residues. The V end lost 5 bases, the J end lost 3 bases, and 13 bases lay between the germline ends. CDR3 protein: CASSQIRGKETQYF. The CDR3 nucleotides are TGTGCCAGCAGCCAGATCCGGGGAAAAGAGACCCAGTACTTC.

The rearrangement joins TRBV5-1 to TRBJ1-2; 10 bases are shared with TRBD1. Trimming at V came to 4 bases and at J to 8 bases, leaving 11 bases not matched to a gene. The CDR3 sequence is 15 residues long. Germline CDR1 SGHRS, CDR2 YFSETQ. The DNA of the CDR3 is TGCGCCAGCAGCCCGACCACGACAGGGGGCACGGGCTACACCTTC. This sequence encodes CASSPTTTGGTGYTF.

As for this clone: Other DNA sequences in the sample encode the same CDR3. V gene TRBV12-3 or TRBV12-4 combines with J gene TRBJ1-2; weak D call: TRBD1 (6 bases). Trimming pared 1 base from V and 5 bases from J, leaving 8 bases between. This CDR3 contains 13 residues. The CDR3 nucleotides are TGTGCCAGCAGTTTAGGGACAGATTATGGCTACACCTTC. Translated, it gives CASSLGTDYGYTF.

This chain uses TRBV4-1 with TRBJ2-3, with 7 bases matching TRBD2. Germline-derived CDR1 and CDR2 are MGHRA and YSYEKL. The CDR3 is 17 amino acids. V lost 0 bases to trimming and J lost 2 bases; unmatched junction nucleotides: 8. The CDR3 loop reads CASSQEGGGANTDTQYF. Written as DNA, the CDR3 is TGCGCCAGCAGCCAAGAGGGGGGAGGGGCGAACACAGATACGCAGTATTTT.

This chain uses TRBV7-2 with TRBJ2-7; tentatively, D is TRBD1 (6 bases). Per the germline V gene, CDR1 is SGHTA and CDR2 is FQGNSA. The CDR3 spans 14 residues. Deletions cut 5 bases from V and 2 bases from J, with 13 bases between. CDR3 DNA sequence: TGTGCCAGCAGCACACGGACAGAGGCCTACGAGCAGTACTTC. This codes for CASSTRTEAYEQYF.

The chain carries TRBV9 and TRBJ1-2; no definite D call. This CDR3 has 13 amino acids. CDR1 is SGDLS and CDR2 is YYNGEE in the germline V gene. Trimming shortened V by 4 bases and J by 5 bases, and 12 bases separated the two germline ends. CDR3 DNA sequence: TGTGCCAGCAGCCATACCCGGGGATATGGCTACACCTTC. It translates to CASSHTRGYGYTF.

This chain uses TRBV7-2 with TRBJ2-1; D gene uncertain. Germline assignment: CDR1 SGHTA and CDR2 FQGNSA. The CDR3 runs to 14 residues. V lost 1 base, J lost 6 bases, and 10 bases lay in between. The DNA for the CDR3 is TGTGCCAGCAGCTTAGTTTTAGTTTCCAATGAGCAGTTCTTC. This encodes CASSLVLVSNEQFF. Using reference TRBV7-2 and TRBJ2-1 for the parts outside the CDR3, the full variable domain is GAGVSQSPSNKVTEKGKDVELRCDPISGHTALYWYRQSLGQGLEFLIYFQGNSAPDKSGLPSDRFSAERTGGSVSTLTIQRTQQEDSAVYLCASSLVLVSNEQFFGPGTRLTVL.

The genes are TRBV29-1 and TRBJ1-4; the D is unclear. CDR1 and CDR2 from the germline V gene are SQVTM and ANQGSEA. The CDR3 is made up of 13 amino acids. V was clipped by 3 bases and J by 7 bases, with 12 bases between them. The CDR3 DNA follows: TGCAGCGTTGATCGGGGAACGGGTGAAAAACTGTTTTTT. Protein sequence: CSVDRGTGEKLFF.

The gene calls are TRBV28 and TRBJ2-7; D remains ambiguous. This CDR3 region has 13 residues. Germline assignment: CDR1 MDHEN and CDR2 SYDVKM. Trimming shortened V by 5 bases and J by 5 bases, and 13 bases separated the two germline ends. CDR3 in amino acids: CASSLPPVDEQYF. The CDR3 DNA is TGTGCCAGCAGTCTCCCCCCCGTTGACGAGCAGTACTTC.

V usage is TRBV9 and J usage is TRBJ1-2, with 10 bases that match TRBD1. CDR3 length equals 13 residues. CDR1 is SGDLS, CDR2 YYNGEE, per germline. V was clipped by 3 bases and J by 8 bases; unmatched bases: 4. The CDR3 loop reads CASSAGQGVGYTF. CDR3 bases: TGTGCCAGCAGCGCCGGACAGGGGGTCGGCTACACCTTC. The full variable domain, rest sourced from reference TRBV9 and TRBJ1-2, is DSGVTQTPKHLITATGQRVTLRCSPRSGDLSVYWYQQSLDQGLQFLIQYYNGEERAKGNILERFSAQQFPDLHSELNLSSLELGDSALYFCASSAGQGVGYTFGSGTRLTVV.

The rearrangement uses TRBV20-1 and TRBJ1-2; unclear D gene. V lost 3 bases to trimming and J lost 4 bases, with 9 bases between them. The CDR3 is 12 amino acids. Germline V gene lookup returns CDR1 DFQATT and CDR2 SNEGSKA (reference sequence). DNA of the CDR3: TGCAGTGCTAGTATCTCCCTCTATGGCTACACCTTC. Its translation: CSASISLYGYTF.

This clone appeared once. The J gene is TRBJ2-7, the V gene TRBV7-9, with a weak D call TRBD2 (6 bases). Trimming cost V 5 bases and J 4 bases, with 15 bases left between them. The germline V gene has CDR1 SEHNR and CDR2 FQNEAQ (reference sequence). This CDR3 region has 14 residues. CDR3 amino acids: CASSRPGENYEQYF. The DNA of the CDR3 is TGTGCCAGCAGCCGCCCGGGAGAAAATTACGAGCAGTACTTC.

The CDR3 DNA sequence: TGTGCCAGTAGTAACAGGGGTAGCTCCTACAATGAGCAGTTCTTC. It codes for CASSNRGSSYNEQFF. The chain is built from TRBV19 and TRBJ2-1; the match to TRBD1 covers 7 bases. J was trimmed by 0 bases and V by 4 bases; bases with no gene match: 3. Germline V gene sequence: CDR1 LNHDA, CDR2 SQIVND (reference sequence). This CDR3 region has 15 residues.